The clone carrying this TCR beta chain was seen at least ten times. Its target is unknown. These data are taken from a study of T cell repertoires in cytomegalovirus infection. Turning to the study itself: Public TCR beta signatures were indicative of both CMV infection and a matching HLA type. Study-level results: HLA-C-restricted CMV clonotypes gave the most frequent clonotype in two of eight donors.

TCRdb ran MiXCR on the reads and lists one entry per CDR3 protein. The sample records about 600,000 distinct CDR3 sequences, roughly a quarter being singletons. V was trimmed by 5 bases and J by 2 bases, leaving 21 bases between them. CDR1 and CDR2 (germline): SEHNR, FQNEAQ (reference sequence). This CDR3 is 17 amino acids long. The clonotype comes from a human donor in good health (CMV status not recorded). Some clones in this sample may be carry-over from other donors' samples. The rearrangement joins TRBV7-9 to TRBJ2-5; possibly TRBD1 or TRBD2 for D (6 bases each). Sequencing used CD8+ T cells from PBMCs. The CDR3 bases are TGTGCCAGCAGCCCGAACCGGGGGCAACTGCCACAAGAGACCCAGTACTTC. Translation: CASSPNRGQLPQETQYF.